This T cell receptor (beta chain) is from a study of post-analysis software for immune sequencing data. Turning to the study itself: Multiple sclerosis in the patients followed relapsing-remitting, secondary progressive and progressive-relapsing courses.

Germline loops: CDR1 LNHNV, CDR2 YYDKDF (reference sequence). The trim removed 4 bases at V and 4 bases at J, leaving 8 bases unmatched. CDR3 length equals 15 residues. Points from the study as a whole: People with multiple sclerosis had a significantly lower normalized Chao1 diversity than controls did. There were roughly 5 TRBV segments more frequent in patients than controls, and TRBV5-6, TRBV5-1 and TRBV20-1 were among them.

Every TCR beta cDNA library bore unique molecular identifiers. TCRdb reprocessed the PCR reads with MiXCR, giving one entry per CDR3 protein. The sample yields hundreds of thousands of distinct CDR3 sequences, roughly 27% seen once. Concerning this clonotype itself: Its specificity is not known.

The receptor was isolated from a girl aged 5 to 17 with multiple sclerosis. The chain links TRBV15 to TRBJ2-3, with 7 nucleotides matching TRBD2. Material for sequencing was blood. CDR3 nucleotide sequence: TGTGCCACCAGCAAAGCGGGAACAGGCCCAGATACGCAGTATTTT. Translating gives CATSKAGTGPDTQYF. The whole variable domain, remainder taken from reference TRBV15 and TRBJ2-3, is DAMVIQNPRYQVTQFGKPVTLSCSQTLNHNVMYWYQQKSSQAPKLLFHYYDKDFNNEADTPDNFQSRRPNTSFCFLDIRSPGLGDTAMYLCATSKAGTGPDTQYFGPGTRLTVL.